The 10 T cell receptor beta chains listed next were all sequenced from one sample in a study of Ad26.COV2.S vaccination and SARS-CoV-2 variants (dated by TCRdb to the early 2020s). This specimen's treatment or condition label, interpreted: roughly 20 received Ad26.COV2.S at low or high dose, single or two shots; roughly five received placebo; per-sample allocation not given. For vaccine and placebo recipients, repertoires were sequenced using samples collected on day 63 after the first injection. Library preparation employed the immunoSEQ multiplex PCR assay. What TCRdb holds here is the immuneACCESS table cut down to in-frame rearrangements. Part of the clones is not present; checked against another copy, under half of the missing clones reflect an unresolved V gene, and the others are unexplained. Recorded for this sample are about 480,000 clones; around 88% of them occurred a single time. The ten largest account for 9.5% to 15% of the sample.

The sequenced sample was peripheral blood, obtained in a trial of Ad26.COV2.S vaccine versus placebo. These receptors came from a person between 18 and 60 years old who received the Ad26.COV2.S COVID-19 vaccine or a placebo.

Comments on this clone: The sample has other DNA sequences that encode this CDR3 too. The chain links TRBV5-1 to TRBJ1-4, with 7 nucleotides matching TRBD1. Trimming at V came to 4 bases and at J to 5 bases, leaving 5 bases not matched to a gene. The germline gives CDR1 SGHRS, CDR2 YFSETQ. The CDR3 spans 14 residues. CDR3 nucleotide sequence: TGCGCCAGCAGCCCCGGGACAGCAAATGAAAAACTGTTTTTT. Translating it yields CASSPGTANEKLFF.

In nucleotides, the CDR3 is TGTGCCAGCAGCGCCCGGCGGGGGGAGCGGGAGAAGGGTGGAAATGAGCAGTTCTTC. Its translation: CASSARRGEREKGGNEQFF. The V call is TRBV7-9, the J call TRBJ2-1, with TRBD2 identical over 8 bases. CDR1 and CDR2 (germline): SEHNR, FQNEAQ (reference sequence). The CDR3 has 19 amino acids. After removal of 5 bases from V and 7 bases from J, the junction contained 22 bases not matched to a gene.

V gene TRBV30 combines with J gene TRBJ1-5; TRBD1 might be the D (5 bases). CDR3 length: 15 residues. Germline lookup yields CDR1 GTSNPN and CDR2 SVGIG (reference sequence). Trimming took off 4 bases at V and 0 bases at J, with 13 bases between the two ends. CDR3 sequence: CAWTQGVGSNQPQHF. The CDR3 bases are TGTGCCTGGACTCAGGGTGTAGGTAGCAATCAGCCCCAGCATTTT.

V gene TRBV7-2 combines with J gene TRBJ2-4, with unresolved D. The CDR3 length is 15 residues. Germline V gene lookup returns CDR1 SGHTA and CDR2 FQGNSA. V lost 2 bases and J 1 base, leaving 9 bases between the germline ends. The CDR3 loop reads CASSLRLGAKNIQYF. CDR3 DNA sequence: TGTGCCAGCAGCTTAAGGCTGGGGGCCAAAAACATTCAGTACTTC.

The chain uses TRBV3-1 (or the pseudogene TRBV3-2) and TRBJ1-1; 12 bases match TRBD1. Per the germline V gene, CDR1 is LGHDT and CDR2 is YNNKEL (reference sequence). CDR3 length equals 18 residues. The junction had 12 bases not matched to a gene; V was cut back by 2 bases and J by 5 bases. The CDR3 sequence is CASSQTGRDRGLGTEAFF. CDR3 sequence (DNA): TGTGCCAGCAGCCAAACAGGACGGGACAGGGGGCTTGGGACTGAAGCTTTCTTT.

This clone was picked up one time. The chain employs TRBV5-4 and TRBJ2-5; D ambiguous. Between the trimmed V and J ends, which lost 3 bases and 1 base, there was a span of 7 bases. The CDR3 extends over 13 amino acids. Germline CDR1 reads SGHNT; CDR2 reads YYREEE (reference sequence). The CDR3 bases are TGTGCCAGCAGCTCCGAGCCCCAAGAGACCCAGTACTTC. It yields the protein CASSSEPQETQYF.

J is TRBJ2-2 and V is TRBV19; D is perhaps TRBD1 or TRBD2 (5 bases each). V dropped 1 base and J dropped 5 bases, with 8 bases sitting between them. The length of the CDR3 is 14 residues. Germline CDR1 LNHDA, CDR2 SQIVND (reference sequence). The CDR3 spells CASSIGDRTGELFF. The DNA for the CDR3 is TGTGCCAGTAGTATAGGGGACCGAACCGGGGAGCTGTTTTTT.

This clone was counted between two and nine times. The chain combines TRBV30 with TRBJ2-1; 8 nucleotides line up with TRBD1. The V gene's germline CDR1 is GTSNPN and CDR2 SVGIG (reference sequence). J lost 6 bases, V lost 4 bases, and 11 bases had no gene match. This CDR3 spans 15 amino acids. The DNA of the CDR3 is TGTGCCTGGAAGACTCGGGACAGGACCTTCAATGAGCAGTTCTTC. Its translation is CAWKTRDRTFNEQFF. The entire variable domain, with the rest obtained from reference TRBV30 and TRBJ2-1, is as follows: SQTIHQWPATLVQPVGSPLSLECTVEGTSNPNLYWYRQAAGRGLQLLFYSVGIGQISSEVPQNLSASRPQDRQFILSSKKLLLSDSGFYLCAWKTRDRTFNEQFFGPGTRLTVL.

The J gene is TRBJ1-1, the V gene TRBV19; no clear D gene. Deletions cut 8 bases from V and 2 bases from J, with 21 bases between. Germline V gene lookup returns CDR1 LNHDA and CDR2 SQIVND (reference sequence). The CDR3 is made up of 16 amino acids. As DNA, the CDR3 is TGTGCCAGTGGTGATCGAGACAAATCCTACAACACTGAAGCTTTCTTT. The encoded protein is CASGDRDKSYNTEAFF.

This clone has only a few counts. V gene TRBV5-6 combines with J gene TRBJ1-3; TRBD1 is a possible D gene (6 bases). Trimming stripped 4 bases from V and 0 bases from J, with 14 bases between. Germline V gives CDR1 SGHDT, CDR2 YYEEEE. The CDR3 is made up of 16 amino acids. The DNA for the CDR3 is TGTGCCAGCAGCCCGGCGACAGGTTTCTCTGGAAACACCATATATTTT. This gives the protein CASSPATGFSGNTIYF.